This TCR beta chain originates from a study of cytomegalovirus exposure and HLA in healthy donors. Study outcomes and limitations: In vitro checks showed that a few CMV-associated chains really do target CMV antigens.

V dropped 5 bases and J dropped 0 bases, with 10 bases sitting between them. The CDR3 loop spans 14 amino acids. Germline values: CDR1 LNHDA, CDR2 SQIVND (reference sequence). Vbeta (60) and Jbeta (13) primers were used in the PCR. Libraries were prepared by immunoSEQ multiplex PCR; TCRdb keeps only in-frame clonotypes and omits some of them. The sample has about 120,000 clones, about 83% seen once; the top ten hold about 2.6%. On this clone itself: Its specificity is unknown.

The clonotype comes from a woman between 40 and 55 years old in good health and CMV-seropositive. What was sequenced was PBMCs. This rearrangement joins TRBV19 to TRBJ1-1; D gene uncertain. In nucleotides, the CDR3 is TGTGCCAGTAGTCTCAGGAACATGAACACTGAAGCTTTCTTT. The encoded protein is CASSLRNMNTEAFF.